Shown below are 10 T cell receptor beta chains from a single sample sequenced in a study of regulatory T cells in long-lasting Graves disease. Through Arm-PCR of CDR3 regions and iRepertoire HTBI primers, TCR beta libraries were built. Each CDR3 protein gets one entry after TCRdb re-called the multiplex PCR reads with MiXCR. The sample consists of a few hundred thousand distinct CDR3 sequences, about an eighth of them appearing once. Specified time point: newly diagnosed GD, antithyroid drugs for less than 3 months. Construction of the TCR library relied on RNA isolated from PBMCs. The data were also submitted as part of a second study, on T cells in Graves' hyperthyroidism and ophthalmopathy.

The sample here was peripheral blood mononuclear cells (PBMCs), taken at new diagnosis, from a patient treated with antithyroid drugs. These receptors came from a woman aged 18 to 35 with Graves disease.

Ten or more counts support this clonotype. V and J are TRBV3-1 and TRBJ2-1; 7 bases fit TRBD2. The CDR3 loop spans 14 amino acids. Germline V gives CDR1 LGHDT, CDR2 YNNKEL (reference sequence). With 7 bases clipped from V and 0 bases from J, the junction kept 3 bases outside the gene matches. DNA of the CDR3: TGTGCCAGCAAGGGCGGGAGCTCCTACAATGAGCAGTTCTTC. Protein product: CASKGGSSYNEQFF.

Note on this clonotype: A much larger clone lies one base from this, so it may be a read error. The chain couples TRBV9 to TRBJ2-1, with TRBD2 identical over 8 bases. Losses at the gene ends were 3 bases for V and 10 bases for J; bases not matched to a gene: 12. The CDR3 loop spans 15 amino acids. Per the germline V gene, CDR1 is SGDLS and CDR2 is YYNGEE. CDR3 in amino acids: CASSAKRAGAVEQFF. CDR3 DNA sequence: TGTGCCAGCAGCGCCAAGAGAGCGGGAGCTGTCGAGCAGTTCTTC.

The sample holds many counts of this clonotype. The chain joins TRBV28 to TRBJ1-4, with D uncertain. Germline V gene sequence: CDR1 MDHEN, CDR2 SYDVKM. V dropped 5 bases and J dropped 1 base, with 14 bases sitting between them. The CDR3 has 16 amino acids. The CDR3 sequence is CASSPDYRRTNEKLFF. The CDR3 DNA follows: TGTGCCAGCAGTCCCGACTACAGACGAACTAATGAAAAACTGTTTTTT.

Many counts were recorded for this clonotype. This chain joins TRBV28 and TRBJ2-7; 9 bases are shared with TRBD2. Germline CDR1 and CDR2: MDHEN and SYDVKM. The CDR3 has 15 amino acids. V trimming: 5 bases; J trimming: 4 bases; junction bases outside the gene matches: 9. CDR3 nucleotides: TGTGCCAGCAGTATTATAGCGGGAGCGGAGTACGAGCAGTACTTC. It codes for CASSIIAGAEYEQYF.

Remarks on this clonotype: A much bigger clone sits one base away, suggesting this may be a read error. The chain has TRBV10-2 and TRBJ2-3; no reliable D call. This CDR3 region has 13 residues. The germline gives CDR1 WSHSY, CDR2 SAAADI. V was pared by 7 bases and J by 3 bases, with 11 bases between. CDR3 in DNA: TGCGCCAGCATTGGGTGGCCTACAGATACGCAGTATTTT. Translation: CASIGWPTDTQYF.

This clonotype occurred many times. The chain has TRBV25-1 and TRBJ1-1, with 9 positions matching TRBD1. This CDR3 has 15 amino acids. The trim removed 4 bases at V and 6 bases at J, leaving 9 bases unmatched. Per the germline V gene, CDR1 is MGHDK and CDR2 is SYGVNS. Here the CDR3 reads CASSGYRGRGAEAFF. CDR3 DNA: TGTGCCAGCAGTGGTTACAGGGGGCGAGGGGCTGAAGCTTTCTTT.

This clonotype is a singleton in its sample. The chain is built from TRBV7-2 and TRBJ2-3, with a tentative D call TRBD2 (5 bases). Germline V gene data show CDR1 as SGHTA and CDR2 as FQGNSA. This CDR3 region has 18 residues. V lost 6 bases to trimming and J lost 3 bases, with 25 bases between them. The CDR3 bases are TGTGCCAGCAGGCCACCACGATGGCGGGCCAGACGGACAGATACGCAGTATTTT. As protein: CASRPPRWRARRTDTQYF.

This clonotype occurred many times. The genes are TRBV30 and TRBJ1-2, with TRBD1 matching over 11 bases. The CDR3 covers 14 residues. Germline V gene sequence: CDR1 GTSNPN, CDR2 SVGIG (reference sequence). Losses at the gene ends were 0 bases for V and 6 bases for J; bases not matched to a gene: 3. Written as DNA, the CDR3 is TGTGCCTGGAGTGTTCGGACAGGGGGCAATGGCTACACCTTC. This codes for CAWSVRTGGNGYTF. Variable domain in full (rest from reference TRBV30 and TRBJ1-2): SQTIHQWPATLVQPVGSPLSLECTVEGTSNPNLYWYRQAAGRGLQLLFYSVGIGQISSEVPQNLSASRPQDRQFILSSKKLLLSDSGFYLCAWSVRTGGNGYTFGSGTRLTVV.

This clonotype appeared many times. The chain carries TRBV30 and TRBJ2-3; D unclear. CDR1 is GTSNPN, CDR2 SVGIG, per germline (reference sequence). The CDR3 is 14 residues long. The V end was cut by 2 bases, the J end by 0 bases, with 9 bases between. The CDR3, as DNA: TGTGCCTGGAGTTTTGGCCCTAGCACAGATACGCAGTATTTT. This sequence encodes CAWSFGPSTDTQYF. Full variable domain (rest looked up from reference TRBV30 and TRBJ2-3): SQTIHQWPATLVQPVGSPLSLECTVEGTSNPNLYWYRQAAGRGLQLLFYSVGIGQISSEVPQNLSASRPQDRQFILSSKKLLLSDSGFYLCAWSFGPSTDTQYFGPGTRLTVL.

V and J are TRBV4-2 and TRBJ1-5; 9 positions agree with TRBD1. The junction had 6 bases not matched to a gene; V was cut back by 0 bases and J by 3 bases. The CDR3 runs 17 residues. Germline-derived CDR1 and CDR2 are LGHNA and YNFKEQ. CDR3 loop: CASSQDRDRVNNQPQHF. The CDR3 region has the DNA TGTGCCAGCAGCCAAGATAGGGACAGGGTTAACAATCAGCCCCAGCATTTT.